Listed here are 12 T cell receptor beta chains from one sample, sequenced in a study of T cell responses to AZD1222 COVID-19 vaccine. Clones were read by immunoSEQ multiplex PCR, and TCRdb kept only the in-frame ones, dropping some. The profile covers 100,000 to 150,000 clones, with roughly 87% appearing a single time and approximately 4.5% taken by the ten largest. Here the sequenced sample was peripheral blood, taken on day 0 of MenACWY control vaccination. These receptors all stem from an adult in good health.

The V and J genes are TRBV5-1 and TRBJ2-3, with D perhaps TRBD2 (6 bases). The V gene's germline CDR1 is SGHRS and CDR2 YFSETQ. The ends were cut back, 4 bases at V and 2 bases at J, with 8 bases in the middle. This CDR3 has 13 residues. The CDR3 here is CASSRDSTDTQYF. The CDR3 region has the DNA TGCGCCAGCAGCCGGGACTCCACAGATACGCAGTATTTT.

This clone was counted between two and nine times. As DNA, the CDR3 is TGTGCCAGCAGTTCAGTTCACCCCTACAATGAGCAGTTCTTC. Its translation is CASSSVHPYNEQFF. This chain connects TRBV28 to TRBJ2-1; D gene unclear. V lost 4 bases to trimming and J lost 2 bases, with 9 bases between them. The CDR3 is 14 amino acids. CDR1 and CDR2 (germline): MDHEN, SYDVKM.

This chain connects TRBV19 to TRBJ2-5; TRBD2 agrees at 7 bases. CDR1 is LNHDA and CDR2 is SQIVND in the germline V gene (reference sequence). Trimming at V came to 3 bases and at J to 1 base, leaving 5 bases not matched to a gene. CDR3 length equals 15 residues. Here the CDR3 DNA reads TGTGCCAGTAGTATTTGGCGGGGGACCCAAGAGACCCAGTACTTC. It yields the protein CASSIWRGTQETQYF.

The genes are TRBV7-6 and TRBJ2-7, with 8 nucleotides matching TRBD2. Per germline, CDR1 SGHVS and CDR2 FNYEAQ. V was pared by 5 bases and J by 3 bases, with 9 bases of the junction left unmatched. The CDR3 extends over 15 amino acids. The CDR3 nucleotides read TGTGCCAGCAGCCTCCGTAGCGGGGAGATCTACGAGCAGTACGTC. As protein: CASSLRSGEIYEQYV.

This sequence joins TRBV23-1 and TRBJ1-1; tentative D call: TRBD1 (5 bases). TRBV23-1 is reported as an ORF; its role is uncertain. The V end lost 1 base, the J end lost 1 base, and 16 bases lay between the germline ends. The CDR3 has 17 residues. CDR3 sequence: CASSQFRFMGRNTEAFF. CDR3 DNA: TGCGCCAGCAGTCAATTCAGGTTTATGGGACGGAACACTGAAGCTTTCTTT.

The rearrangement links TRBV29-1 to TRBJ2-2; 8 positions agree with TRBD1. Trimming took 6 bases from V and 2 from J; bases not matched to a gene: 5. Germline assignment: CDR1 SQVTM and CDR2 ANQGSEA. The CDR3 has 14 residues. CDR3 loop: CSVPGQDNTGELFF. CDR3 coding DNA: TGCAGCGTGCCGGGACAGGACAACACCGGGGAGCTGTTTTTT.

This sequence joins TRBV12-3 or TRBV12-4 and TRBJ2-5, with a possible D match to TRBD1 (6 bases). The CDR3 runs to 13 residues. The V and J ends lost 4 bases and 5 bases respectively, with 11 bases between them. CDR3 sequence reads: CASSYRAGETQYF. The CDR3 nucleotides are TGTGCCAGCAGTTACAGGGCGGGCGAGACCCAGTACTTC.

This clone was observed a single time. The V gene is TRBV9, the J gene TRBJ2-4; weak D call: TRBD1 (6 bases). The V end was cut by 7 bases, the J end by 5 bases, with 25 bases between. Germline loops: CDR1 SGDLS, CDR2 YYNGEE. The CDR3 length is 17 residues. The CDR3 DNA reads as TGTGCCAGCGGACAACCCCGGAGCCCCGAGGGGGAAAACATTCAGTACTTC. Its translation: CASGQPRSPEGENIQYF.

The chain recombines TRBV3-1 (or the pseudogene TRBV3-2) with TRBJ2-5; tentative D call: TRBD1 (7 bases). The CDR3 covers 15 residues. V gave up 4 bases and J gave up 5 bases, with 17 bases separating them. Germline V gene data show CDR1 as LGHDT and CDR2 as YNNKEL (reference sequence). CDR3 region: CASSRVQGGRETQYF. DNA of the CDR3: TGTGCCAGCAGCCGAGTCCAGGGGGGCAGGGAGACCCAGTACTTC.

The V gene is TRBV3-1 (or the pseudogene TRBV3-2), the J gene TRBJ1-1; TRBD1 is a possible D gene (5 bases). The CDR3 spans 14 residues. Germline V CDR1 and CDR2: LGHDT, YNNKEL (reference sequence). V shed 5 bases and J shed 2 bases, with 12 bases lying between them. This chain's CDR3 is CASSFRQTNTEAFF. The CDR3 DNA follows: TGTGCCAGCAGCTTCCGACAGACTAACACTGAAGCTTTCTTT.

This rearrangement joins TRBV2 to TRBJ2-6, with no clear D. This CDR3 is 15 amino acids long. CDR1 is SNHLY and CDR2 is FYNNEI in the germline V gene. V was clipped by 5 bases and J by 4 bases, with 12 bases between them. CDR3 loop: CASSTDMSGANVLTF. The CDR3, as DNA: TGTGCCAGCAGTACTGACATGAGCGGGGCCAACGTCCTGACTTTC.

Concerning this clone itself: Sequence at one end of the junction differs from germline and may be a read error. This chain uses TRBV7-7 with TRBJ2-5; D is uncertain. Looked up from germline, CDR1 is SSHAT and CDR2 is FNYEAQ (reference sequence). This CDR3 has 8 amino acids. The DNA for the CDR3 is TGTGCCAGCAGCCCCCTAAACTTC. Translated: CASSPLNF.